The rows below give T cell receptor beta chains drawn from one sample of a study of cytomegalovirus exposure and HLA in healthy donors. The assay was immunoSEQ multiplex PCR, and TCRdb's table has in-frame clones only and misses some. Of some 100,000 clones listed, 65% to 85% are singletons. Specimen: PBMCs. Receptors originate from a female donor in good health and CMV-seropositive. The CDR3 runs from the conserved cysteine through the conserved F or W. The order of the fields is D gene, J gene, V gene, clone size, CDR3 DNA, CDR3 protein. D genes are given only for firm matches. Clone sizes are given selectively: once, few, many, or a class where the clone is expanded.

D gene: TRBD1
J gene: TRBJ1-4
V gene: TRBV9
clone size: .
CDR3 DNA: TGTGCCAGCAGCGCGGACAGGGGGGATAAAAAACTGTTTTTT
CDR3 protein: CASSADRGDKKLFF

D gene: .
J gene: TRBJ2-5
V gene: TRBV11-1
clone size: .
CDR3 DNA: TGTGCCAGCAGCTTAAACCCCTTTGACAAGGAGACCCAGTACTTC
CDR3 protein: CASSLNPFDKETQYF

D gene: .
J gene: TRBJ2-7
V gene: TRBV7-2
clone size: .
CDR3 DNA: TGTGCCAGCAGCTTCACAGCTGAAGGACAGTACGAGCAGTACTTC
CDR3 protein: CASSFTAEGQYEQYF

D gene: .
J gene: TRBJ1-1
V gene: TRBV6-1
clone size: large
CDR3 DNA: TGTGCCACCGAAACAGGGAACACTGAAGCTTTCTTT
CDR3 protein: CATETGNTEAFF

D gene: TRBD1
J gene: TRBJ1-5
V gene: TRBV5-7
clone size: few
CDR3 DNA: TGTGCCAGCAGCTTGGAATGGAAGAGACAGGGGAATCAGCCCCAGCATTTT
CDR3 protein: CASSLEWKRQGNQPQHF

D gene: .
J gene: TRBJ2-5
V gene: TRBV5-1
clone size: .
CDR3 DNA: TGCGCCAGCAGCTTCCAGGGGTCCCAAGAGACCCAGTACTTC
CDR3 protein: CASSFQGSQETQYF

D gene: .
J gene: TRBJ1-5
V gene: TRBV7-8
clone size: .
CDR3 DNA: TGTGCCAGCAGCTCCGGGACTCTTGGTATTCAGCCCCAGCATTTT
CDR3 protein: CASSSGTLGIQPQHF

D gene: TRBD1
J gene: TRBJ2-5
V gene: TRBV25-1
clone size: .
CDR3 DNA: TGTGCCAGCAGATCCACAGGGGCTGGTAAAGAGACCCAGTACTTC
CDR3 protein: CASRSTGAGKETQYF

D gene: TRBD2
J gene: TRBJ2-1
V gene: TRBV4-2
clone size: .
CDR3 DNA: TGTGCCAGCACCCGCGGACTAGCGGAAAACAATGAGCAGTTCTTC
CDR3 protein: CASTRGLAENNEQFF

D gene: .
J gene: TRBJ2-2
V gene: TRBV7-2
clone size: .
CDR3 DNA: TGTGCCAGCAGCACACGAACAGGGAACACCGGGGAGCTGTTTTTT
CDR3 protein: CASSTRTGNTGELFF

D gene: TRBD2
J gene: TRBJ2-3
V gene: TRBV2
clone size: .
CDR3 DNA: TGTGCCAGCAGCCTAGGACTAGCGGGAGGGACAGATACGCAGTATTTT
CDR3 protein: CASSLGLAGGTDTQYF

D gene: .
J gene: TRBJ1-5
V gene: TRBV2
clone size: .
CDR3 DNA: TGTGCCAGCAGTGAAACCCGGGTTGGGCAGCCCCAGCATTTT
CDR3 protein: CASSETRVGQPQHF

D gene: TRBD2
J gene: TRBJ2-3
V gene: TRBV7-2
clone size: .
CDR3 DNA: TGTGCCAGCAGCTTAGGCCCTAGCGGGAGCGGTGCAGATACGCAGTATTTT
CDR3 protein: CASSLGPSGSGADTQYF

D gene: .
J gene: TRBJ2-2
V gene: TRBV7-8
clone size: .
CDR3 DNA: TGTGCCAGCAGCTCCTCCGGGACTGGGGCGAACACCGGGGAGCTGTTTTTT
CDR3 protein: CASSSSGTGANTGELFF

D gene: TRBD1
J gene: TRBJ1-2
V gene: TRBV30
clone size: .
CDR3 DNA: TGTGCCTGGAGTCGGACAGGCCGACCACGCTACACCTTC
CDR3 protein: CAWSRTGRPRYTF

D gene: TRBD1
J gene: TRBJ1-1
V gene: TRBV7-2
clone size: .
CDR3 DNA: TGTGCCAGCAGCTTCCTAGGACAGGGGGCGAGTACTGAAGCTTTCTTT
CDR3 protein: CASSFLGQGASTEAFF

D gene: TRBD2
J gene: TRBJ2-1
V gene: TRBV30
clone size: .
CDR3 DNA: TGTGCCTGGAGTGTGGGGCTAGCGGTCAATGAGCAGTTCTTC
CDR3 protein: CAWSVGLAVNEQFF

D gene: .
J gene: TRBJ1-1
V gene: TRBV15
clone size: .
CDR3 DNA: TGTGCCACCAGCAGACTCAGCGCAATGAACACTGAAGCTTTCTTT
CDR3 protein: CATSRLSAMNTEAFF

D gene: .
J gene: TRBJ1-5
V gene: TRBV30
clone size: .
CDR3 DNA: TGTGCCTGGAGTACGGGGTTCATCTCTTCATCCAACCCCCAGCATTTT
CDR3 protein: CAWSTGFISSSNPQHF

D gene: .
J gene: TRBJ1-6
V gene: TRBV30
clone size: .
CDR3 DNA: TGTGCCTGGAGTGTCGGGGAGGACAATTCACCCCTCCACTTT
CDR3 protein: CAWSVGEDNSPLHF

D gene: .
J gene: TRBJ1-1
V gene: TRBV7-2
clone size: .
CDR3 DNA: TGTGCCAGCAGCCCTGGGGCAGCGAACACTGAAGCTTTCTTT
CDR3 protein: CASSPGAANTEAFF

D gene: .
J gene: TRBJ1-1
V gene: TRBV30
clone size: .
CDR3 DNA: TGTGCCTGGAGTGGAGGGTTAGGTGAAGCTTTCTTT
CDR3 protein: CAWSGGLGEAFF

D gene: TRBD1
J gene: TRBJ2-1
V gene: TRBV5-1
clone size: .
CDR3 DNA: TGCGCCAGCAGAATAGAAGGGGGCATGAATGAGCAGTTCTTC
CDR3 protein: CASRIEGGMNEQFF

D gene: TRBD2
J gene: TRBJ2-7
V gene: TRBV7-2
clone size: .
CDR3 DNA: TGTGCCAGCAGCATTCAGCGGGAGATGGGCGAGCAGTACTTC
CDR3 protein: CASSIQREMGEQYF

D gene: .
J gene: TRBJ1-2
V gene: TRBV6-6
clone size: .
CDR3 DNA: TGTGCCAGCAGTTACGGGCACACCTCTAACTATGGCTACACCTTC
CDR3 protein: CASSYGHTSNYGYTF

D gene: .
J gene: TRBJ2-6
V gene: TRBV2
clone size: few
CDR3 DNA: TGTGCCAGCAGGGCAGGGTCCTCTGGGGCCAACGTCCTGACTTTC
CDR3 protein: CASRAGSSGANVLTF

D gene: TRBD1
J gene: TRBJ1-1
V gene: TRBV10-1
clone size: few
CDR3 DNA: TGCGCCAGCAGTGGCTGGGACAGGGCAACTTTCTTT
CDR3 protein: CASSGWDRATFF

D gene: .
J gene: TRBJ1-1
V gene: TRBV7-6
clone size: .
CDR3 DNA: TGTGCCAGCAGCTTCGGGCGGGGATCTGAAGCTTTCTTT
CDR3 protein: CASSFGRGSEAFF

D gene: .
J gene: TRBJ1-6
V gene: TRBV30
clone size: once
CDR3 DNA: TGTGCCGGTTCGACTCTCTCCTATAATTCACCCCTCCACTTT
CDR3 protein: CAGSTLSYNSPLHF

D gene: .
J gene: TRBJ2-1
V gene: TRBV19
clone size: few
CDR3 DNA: TGTGCCAGTAGTATTCTAGGTAGCTCCTACAATGAGCAGTTCTTC
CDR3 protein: CASSILGSSYNEQFF

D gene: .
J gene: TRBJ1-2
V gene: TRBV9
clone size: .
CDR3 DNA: TGTGCCAGCAGCGTTTTGGCAGGGCGCTTCTATGGCTACACCTTC
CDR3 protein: CASSVLAGRFYGYTF

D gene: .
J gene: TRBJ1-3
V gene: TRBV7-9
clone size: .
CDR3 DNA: TGTGCCAGCAGCTTAGGAGGTGGCGGAGGAAACACCATATATTTT
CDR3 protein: CASSLGGGGGNTIYF

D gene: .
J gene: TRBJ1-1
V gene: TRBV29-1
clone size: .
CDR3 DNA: TGCAGCGTTGAAGATAGGCAGTTTCCAACTCGGGTGGCTGAAGCTTTCTTT
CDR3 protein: CSVEDRQFPTRVAEAFF

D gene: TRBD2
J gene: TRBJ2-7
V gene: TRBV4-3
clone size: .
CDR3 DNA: TGCGCCAGCAGCCAAGATGCTGGGGGGGAGGGCGAGCAGTACTTC
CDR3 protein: CASSQDAGGEGEQYF

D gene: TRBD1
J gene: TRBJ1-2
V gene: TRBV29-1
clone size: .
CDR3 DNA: TGCAGCGTTCTTACAGCGGACAGGGGCTATGGCTACACCTTC
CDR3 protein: CSVLTADRGYGYTF

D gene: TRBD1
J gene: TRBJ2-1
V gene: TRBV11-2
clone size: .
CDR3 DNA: TGTGCCAGCAGCCGACAGGGTTACAATGAGCAGTTCTTC
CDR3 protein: CASSRQGYNEQFF

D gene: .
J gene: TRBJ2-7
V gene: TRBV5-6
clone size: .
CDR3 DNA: TGTGCCAGCAGCTTGCTCGGGACACCCTACGAGCAGTACTTC
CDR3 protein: CASSLLGTPYEQYF

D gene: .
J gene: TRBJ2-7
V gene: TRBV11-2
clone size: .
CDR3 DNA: TGTGCCAGCAGCTTCGAGATGCACTACGAGCAGTACTTC
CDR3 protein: CASSFEMHYEQYF

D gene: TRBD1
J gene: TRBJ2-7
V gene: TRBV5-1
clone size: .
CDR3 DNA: TGCGCCAGCAGCCCGGGACAGGGGGCAAATGAGCAGTACTTC
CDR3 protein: CASSPGQGANEQYF

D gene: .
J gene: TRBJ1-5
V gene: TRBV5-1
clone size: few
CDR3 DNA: TGCGCCAGCAGCCCCGACAGAGGCAATCAGCCCCAGCATTTT
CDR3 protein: CASSPDRGNQPQHF

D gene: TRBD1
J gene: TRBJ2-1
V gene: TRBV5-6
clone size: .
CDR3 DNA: TGTGCCAGCATCCGGGACAGGGGCCCCTACAATGAGCAGTTCTTC
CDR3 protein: CASIRDRGPYNEQFF

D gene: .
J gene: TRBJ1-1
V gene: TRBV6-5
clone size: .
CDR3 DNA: TGTGCCAGCAGCCACGGGAGGTTGATTGAAGCTTTCTTT
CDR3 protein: CASSHGRLIEAFF

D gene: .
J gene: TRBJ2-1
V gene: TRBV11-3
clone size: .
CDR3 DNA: TGTGCCAGCAGCTTAGGCAGTGACTCCTACAATGAGCAGTTCTTC
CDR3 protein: CASSLGSDSYNEQFF

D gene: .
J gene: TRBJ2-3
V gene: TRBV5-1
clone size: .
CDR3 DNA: TGCGCCAGCAGCTCCGAGGGTTCTGGTGCGACAGATACGCAGTATTTT
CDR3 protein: CASSSEGSGATDTQYF

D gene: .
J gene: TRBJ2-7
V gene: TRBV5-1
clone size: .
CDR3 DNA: TGCGCCAGCAGCTTGGAAGGCGGCCCCTACGAGCAGTACTTC
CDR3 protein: CASSLEGGPYEQYF

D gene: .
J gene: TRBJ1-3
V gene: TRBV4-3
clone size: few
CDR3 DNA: TGCGCCAGCAGCCAAGAATTGGAGGTCCGGGGTGGAAACACCATATATTTT
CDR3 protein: CASSQELEVRGGNTIYF